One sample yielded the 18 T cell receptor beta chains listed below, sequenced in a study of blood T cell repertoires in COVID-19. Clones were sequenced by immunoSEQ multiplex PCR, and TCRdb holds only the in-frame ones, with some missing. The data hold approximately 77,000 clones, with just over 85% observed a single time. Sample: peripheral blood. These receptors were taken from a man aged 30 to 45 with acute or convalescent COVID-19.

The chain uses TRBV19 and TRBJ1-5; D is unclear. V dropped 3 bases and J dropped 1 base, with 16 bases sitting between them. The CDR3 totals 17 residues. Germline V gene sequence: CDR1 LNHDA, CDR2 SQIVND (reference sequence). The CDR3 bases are TGTGCCAGTAGTATTATTTCGGGGAAGGGAAGCAATCAGCCCCAGCATTTT. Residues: CASSIISGKGSNQPQHF.

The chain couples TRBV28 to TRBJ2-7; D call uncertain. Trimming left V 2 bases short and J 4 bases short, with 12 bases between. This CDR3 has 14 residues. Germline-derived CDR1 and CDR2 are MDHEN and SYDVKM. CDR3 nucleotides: TGTGCCAGCAGTTTACGAGATAAACGATACGAGCAGTACGTC. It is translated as CASSLRDKRYEQYV.

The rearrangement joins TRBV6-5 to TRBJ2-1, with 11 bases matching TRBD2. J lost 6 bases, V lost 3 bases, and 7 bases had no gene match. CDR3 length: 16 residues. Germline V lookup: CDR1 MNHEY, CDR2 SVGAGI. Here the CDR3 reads CASSYISGGALNEQFF. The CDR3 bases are TGTGCCAGCAGTTATATTAGCGGGGGGGCTCTCAATGAGCAGTTCTTC.

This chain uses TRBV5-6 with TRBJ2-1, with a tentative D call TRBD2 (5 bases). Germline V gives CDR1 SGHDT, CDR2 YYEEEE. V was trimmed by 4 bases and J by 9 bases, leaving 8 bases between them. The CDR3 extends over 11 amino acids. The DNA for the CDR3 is TGTGCCAGCAGCGAGGGTGGTGAGCAGTTCTTC. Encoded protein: CASSEGGEQFF.

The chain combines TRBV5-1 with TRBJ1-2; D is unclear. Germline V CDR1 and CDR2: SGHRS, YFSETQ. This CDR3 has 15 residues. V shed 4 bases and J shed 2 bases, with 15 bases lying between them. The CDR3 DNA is TGCGCCAGCAGCCCAGGACTGGAACCGAACTATGGCTACACCTTC. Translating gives CASSPGLEPNYGYTF.

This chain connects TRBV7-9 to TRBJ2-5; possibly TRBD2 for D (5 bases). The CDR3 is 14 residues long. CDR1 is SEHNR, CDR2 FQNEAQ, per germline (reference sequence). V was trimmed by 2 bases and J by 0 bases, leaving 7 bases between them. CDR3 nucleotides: TGTGCCAGCAGCTTACGGCGGGACCAAGAGACCCAGTACTTC. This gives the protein CASSLRRDQETQYF. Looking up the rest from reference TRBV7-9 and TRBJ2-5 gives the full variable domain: DTGVSQNPRHKITKRGQNVTFRCDPISEHNRLYWYRQTLGQGPEFLTYFQNEAQLEKSRLLSDRFSAERPKGSFSTLEIQRTEQGDSAMYLCASSLRRDQETQYFGPGTRLLVL.

The DNA for the CDR3 is TGTGCCAGCAGCTTATTACAAGTAGGGGGTGAAGCTTTCTTT. Its translation: CASSLLQVGGEAFF. V usage is TRBV11-2 and J usage is TRBJ1-1, with D perhaps matching TRBD1 (6 bases). The length of the CDR3 is 14 residues. Germline V gene data show CDR1 as SGHAT and CDR2 as FQNNGV. The V gene lost 2 bases and the J gene lost 7 bases, with 14 bases spanning the gap.

CDR3 protein: CASSPTSGNFDEQFF. The CDR3, as DNA: TGTGCCAGCAGCCCGACTAGCGGGAATTTCGATGAGCAGTTCTTC. The V and J genes are TRBV28 and TRBJ2-1; 11 positions match TRBD2. This CDR3 has 15 amino acids. Per germline, CDR1 MDHEN and CDR2 SYDVKM. V was pared by 6 bases and J by 8 bases, with 9 bases of the junction left unmatched.

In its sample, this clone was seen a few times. The CDR3 sequence is CASRPGYGYTF. The DNA for the CDR3 is TGTGCCAGCCGCCCGGGATATGGCTACACCTTC. The rearrangement links TRBV2 to TRBJ1-2, with D unresolved. This CDR3 contains 11 residues. Deletions cut 8 bases from V and 5 bases from J, with 9 bases between. The V gene's germline CDR1 is SNHLY and CDR2 FYNNEI.

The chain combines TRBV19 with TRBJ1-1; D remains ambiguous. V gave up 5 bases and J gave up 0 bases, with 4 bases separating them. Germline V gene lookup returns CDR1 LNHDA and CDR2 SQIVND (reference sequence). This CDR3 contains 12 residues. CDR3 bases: TGTGCCAGTAGTCCCTTGAACACTGAAGCTTTCTTT. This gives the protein CASSPLNTEAFF.

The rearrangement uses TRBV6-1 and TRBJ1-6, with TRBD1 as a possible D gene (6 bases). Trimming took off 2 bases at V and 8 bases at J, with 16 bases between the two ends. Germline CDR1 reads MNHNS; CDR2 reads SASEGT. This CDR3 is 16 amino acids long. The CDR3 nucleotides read TGTGCCAGCAGTGAAACAACAGGGTATAAGTATTCACCCCTCCACTTT. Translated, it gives CASSETTGYKYSPLHF.

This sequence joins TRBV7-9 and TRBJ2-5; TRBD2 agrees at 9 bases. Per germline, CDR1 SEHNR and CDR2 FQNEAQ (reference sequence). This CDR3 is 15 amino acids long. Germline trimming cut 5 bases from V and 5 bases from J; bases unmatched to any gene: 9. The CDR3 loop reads CASSLSGSHGETQYF. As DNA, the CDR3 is TGTGCCAGCAGCCTTAGCGGGAGCCACGGGGAGACCCAGTACTTC.

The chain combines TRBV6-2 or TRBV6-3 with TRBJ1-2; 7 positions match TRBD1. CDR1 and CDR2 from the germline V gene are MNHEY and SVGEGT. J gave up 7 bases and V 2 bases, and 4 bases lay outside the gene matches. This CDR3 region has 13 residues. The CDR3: CASSYRGTVGYTF. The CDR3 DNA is TGTGCCAGCAGTTACCGCGGGACAGTTGGCTACACCTTC.

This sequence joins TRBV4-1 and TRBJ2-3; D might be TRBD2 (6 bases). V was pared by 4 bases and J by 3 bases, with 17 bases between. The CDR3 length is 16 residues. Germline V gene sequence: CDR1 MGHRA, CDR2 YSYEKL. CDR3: CASSLGGEPWTDTQYF. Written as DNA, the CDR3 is TGCGCCAGCAGCCTAGGCGGGGAACCATGGACAGATACGCAGTATTTT.

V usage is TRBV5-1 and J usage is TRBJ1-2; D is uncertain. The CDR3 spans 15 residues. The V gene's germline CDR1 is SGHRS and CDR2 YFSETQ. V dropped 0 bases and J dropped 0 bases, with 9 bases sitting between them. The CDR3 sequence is CASSLVSGSNYGYTF. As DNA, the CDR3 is TGCGCCAGCAGCTTGGTATCGGGGTCTAACTATGGCTACACCTTC. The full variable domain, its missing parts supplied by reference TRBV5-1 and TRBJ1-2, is KAGVTQTPRYLIKTRGQQVTLSCSPISGHRSVSWYQQTPGQGLQFLFEYFSETQRNKGNFPGRFSGRQFSNSRSEMNVSTLELGDSALYLCASSLVSGSNYGYTFGSGTRLTVV.

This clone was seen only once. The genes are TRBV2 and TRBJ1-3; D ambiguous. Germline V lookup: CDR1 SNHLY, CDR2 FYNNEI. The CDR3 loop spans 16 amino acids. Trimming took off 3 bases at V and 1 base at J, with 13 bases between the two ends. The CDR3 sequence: CASSDRGITSGNTIYF. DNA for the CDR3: TGTGCCAGCAGTGATCGGGGAATAACGTCTGGAAACACCATATATTTT.

The CDR3 region is CASSDMRSEKLFF. The CDR3 DNA sequence: TGTGCCAGCAGTGATATGAGGTCAGAAAAACTGTTTTTT. The J gene is TRBJ1-4, the V gene TRBV2; no firm D call. Germline V gene data show CDR1 as SNHLY and CDR2 as FYNNEI. With 3 bases removed from V and 8 bases from J, the gap between germline ends came to 10 bases. The CDR3 is made up of 13 amino acids.

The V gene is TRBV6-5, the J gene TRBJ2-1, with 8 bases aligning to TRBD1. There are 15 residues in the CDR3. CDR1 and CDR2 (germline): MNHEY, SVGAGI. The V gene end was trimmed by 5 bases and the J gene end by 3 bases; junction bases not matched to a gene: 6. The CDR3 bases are TGTGCCAGCAGTAACGACAGGGGCTTCTACAATGAGCAGTTCTTC. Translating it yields CASSNDRGFYNEQFF.